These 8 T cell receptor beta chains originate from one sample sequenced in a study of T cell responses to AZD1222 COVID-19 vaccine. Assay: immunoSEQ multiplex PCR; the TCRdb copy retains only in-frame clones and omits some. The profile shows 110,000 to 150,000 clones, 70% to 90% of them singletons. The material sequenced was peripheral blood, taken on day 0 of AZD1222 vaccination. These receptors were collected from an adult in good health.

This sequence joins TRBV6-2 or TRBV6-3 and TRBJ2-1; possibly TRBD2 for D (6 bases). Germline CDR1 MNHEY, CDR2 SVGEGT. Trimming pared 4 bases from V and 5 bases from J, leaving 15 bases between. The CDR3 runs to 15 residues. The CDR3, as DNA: TGTGCCAGCAGTTTCAGTGGGGGGACCGACAATGAGCAGTTCTTC. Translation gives CASSFSGGTDNEQFF.

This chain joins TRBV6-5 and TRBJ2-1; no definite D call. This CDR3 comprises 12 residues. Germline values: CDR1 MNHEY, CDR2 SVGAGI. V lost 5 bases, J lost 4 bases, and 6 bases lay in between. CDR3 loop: CASSPLYNEQFF. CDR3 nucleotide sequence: TGTGCCAGCAGTCCCCTATACAATGAGCAGTTCTTC.

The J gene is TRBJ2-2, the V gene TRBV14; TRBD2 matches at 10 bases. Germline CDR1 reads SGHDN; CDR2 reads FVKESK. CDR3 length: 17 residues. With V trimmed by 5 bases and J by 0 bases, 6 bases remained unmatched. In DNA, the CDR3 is TGTGCCAGCAGCAATTTCGGGACTAGCGCGAACACCGGGGAGCTGTTTTTT. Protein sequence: CASSNFGTSANTGELFF.

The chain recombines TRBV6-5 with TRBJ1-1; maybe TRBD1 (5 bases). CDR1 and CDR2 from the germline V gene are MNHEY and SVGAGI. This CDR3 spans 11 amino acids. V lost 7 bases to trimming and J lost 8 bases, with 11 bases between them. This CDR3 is CASTTSGEAFF. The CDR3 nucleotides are TGTGCCAGCACCACATCAGGGGAAGCTTTCTTT.

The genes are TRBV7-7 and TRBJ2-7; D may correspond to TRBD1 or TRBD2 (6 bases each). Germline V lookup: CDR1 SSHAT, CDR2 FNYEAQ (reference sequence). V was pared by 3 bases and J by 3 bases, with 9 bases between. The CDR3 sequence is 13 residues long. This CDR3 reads CASSLEGGYEQYF. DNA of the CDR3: TGTGCCAGCAGCTTGGAGGGGGGCTACGAGCAGTACTTC.

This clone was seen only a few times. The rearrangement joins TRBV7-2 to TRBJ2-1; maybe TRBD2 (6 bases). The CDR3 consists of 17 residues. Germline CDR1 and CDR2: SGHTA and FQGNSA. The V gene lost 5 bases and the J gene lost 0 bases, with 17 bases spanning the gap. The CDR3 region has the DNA TGTGCCAGCAGCCTCCTAGGAGGGAGCAGCTCCTACAATGAGCAGTTCTTC. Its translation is CASSLLGGSSSYNEQFF. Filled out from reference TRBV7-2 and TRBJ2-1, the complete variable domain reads GAGVSQSPSNKVTEKGKDVELRCDPISGHTALYWYRQSLGQGLEFLIYFQGNSAPDKSGLPSDRFSAERTGGSVSTLTIQRTQQEDSAVYLCASSLLGGSSSYNEQFFGPGTRLTVL.

The CDR3 nucleotides read TGTGCCAGCAGAAGTGCCGGGGAGCTGTTTTTT. It encodes CASRSAGELFF. The chain employs TRBV6-5 and TRBJ2-2; D unclear. Germline assignment: CDR1 MNHEY and CDR2 SVGAGI. CDR3 length equals 11 residues. Trimming stripped 6 bases from V and 6 bases from J, with 5 bases between.

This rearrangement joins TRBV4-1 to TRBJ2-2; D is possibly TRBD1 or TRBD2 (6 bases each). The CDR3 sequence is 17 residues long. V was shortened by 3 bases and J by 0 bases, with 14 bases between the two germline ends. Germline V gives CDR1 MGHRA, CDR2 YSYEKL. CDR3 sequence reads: CASSHKGGGSNTGELFF. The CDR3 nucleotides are TGCGCCAGCAGCCACAAGGGGGGCGGCTCGAACACCGGGGAGCTGTTTTTT.